The TCR beta chain under discussion was sequenced for a study of cytomegalovirus exposure and HLA in healthy donors. The ends lost 5 bases at V and 2 bases at J; junction bases unmatched: 5. Germline values: CDR1 MNHEY, CDR2 SMNVEV (reference sequence). The CDR3 is made up of 14 amino acids. PCR involved 60 Vbeta and 13 Jbeta primers. Sequencing used immunoSEQ multiplex PCR; TCRdb keeps in-frame clones, though not all of them. The sample yields under 130,000 clones, around 80% seen once. Sequenced sample: PBMCs. This chain connects TRBV27 to TRBJ2-7; 8 bases match TRBD1. The clonotype comes from a female donor in good health and CMV-seropositive. The CDR3 DNA sequence: TGTGCCAGCAGTCGGGACAGGAGTACCTACGAGCAGTACTTC. This sequence encodes CASSRDRSTYEQYF.